This entry features one TCR beta chain sequence. No antigen is known for it. Base qualities are missing; no much larger clone stands one base away. The data stem from a study of T cell responses to AZD1222 COVID-19 vaccine (dated by TCRdb to about 2021). At the level of the whole study: A total of 233 trial participants underwent TCR sequencing, of whom 207 received two doses of AZD1222 and some 26 received two doses of the MenACWY control vaccine. Trial participants were enrolled into age subgroups of 18-55, 56-69 and 70-plus years, which contained around 150, 28 and 57 TCR-sequenced participants, respectively.

The CDR3 regions of human TCRbeta chains were analyzed by immunosequencing. Under the source paper's analysis protocol: TCRs in the repertoires were compared against a reference library of SARS-CoV-2-specific TCRs that had been generated with the MIRA antigen-specificity platform. Breadth meant the fraction of unique TCRs that were SARS-CoV-2-associated, whereas depth meant the fraction of total T cells that were SARS-CoV-2-associated. Each spike-specific TCR was assigned to its reactive spike region and to a CD4 or CD8 class using the MIRA data. Log10-transformed breadth and depth values were compared by one-way ANOVA with Sidak's multiple comparisons tests. Imported from immuneACCESS, the table was reduced by TCRdb to in-frame sequences with V and J called. These copies leave out some clones; in studies compared against another copy, an unresolved V gene accounts for under half, and the cause of the remainder is not known. Clone size and V and J calls were adopted from that table, with D and trimming inferred from the DNA. This sample is represented by 200,000 to 250,000 clones; around 94% of them were singletons. 1.5% to 2% of the sample is held by the ten biggest clonotypes.

Study-wide conclusions, independent of this receptor: The 56-69-year group was small, and its depth increase did not reach significance, likely because of low power. No day 14 peak-response samples were available, so repertoires were characterized only after the peak T cell response. Participants were mostly white British, with more females than males. The authors suggested clonal diversity may have been underestimated. Reportedly, almost half of the unique spike-specific TCRs recognized epitopes lying outside the regions that are mutated in the B.1.351 and B.1.1.7 variants. Conclusions about previously exposed vaccinees are limited because only five to seven AZD1222 recipients were SARS-CoV-2 seropositive at baseline. Vaccine-associated CD4 TCRs spanned the whole spike protein, with dominant responses in regions 160-218 and 743-854. After two AZD1222 doses, both the breadth and the depth of spike-specific TCRs were significantly higher than at day 0 and than in MenACWY recipients.

The time point label for this specimen denotes: about 28 days (+/-7) after the second vaccine dose. The sample's treatment or condition, from its label and the paper: meningococcal conjugate vaccine given as trial control. Samples from vaccinated people were obtained from the UK trials COV001 and COV002, which included a single-blind randomized controlled phase 2/3 trial of AZD1222 (ChAdOx1 nCoV-19) in healthy adults. Trial participant PBMC samples were collected at day 0 and day 28 after the second dose for TCRbeta chain sequencing. Sequencing used peripheral blood, obtained 28 days after the second dose of the MenACWY control vaccine. This TCR derives from an adult who received the MenACWY meningococcal vaccine as a control.

In nucleotides, the sequence is TGTGCCAGCAGGGACAGGGTAACGAACACTGAAGCTTTCTTT. This yields the protein CASRDRVTNTEAFF. This chain is built from TRBV2 and TRBJ1-1; TRBD1 agrees with 8 junctional bases. The germline V gene supplies CDR1 SNHLY and CDR2 FYNNEI. Taken from cysteine to phenylalanine, the CDR3 has 14 residues. The only DNA kept is the CDR3, 42 bases in frame from the first base. After removal of 6 bases from V and 1 base from J, the junction retains 4 bases not matched to a gene.